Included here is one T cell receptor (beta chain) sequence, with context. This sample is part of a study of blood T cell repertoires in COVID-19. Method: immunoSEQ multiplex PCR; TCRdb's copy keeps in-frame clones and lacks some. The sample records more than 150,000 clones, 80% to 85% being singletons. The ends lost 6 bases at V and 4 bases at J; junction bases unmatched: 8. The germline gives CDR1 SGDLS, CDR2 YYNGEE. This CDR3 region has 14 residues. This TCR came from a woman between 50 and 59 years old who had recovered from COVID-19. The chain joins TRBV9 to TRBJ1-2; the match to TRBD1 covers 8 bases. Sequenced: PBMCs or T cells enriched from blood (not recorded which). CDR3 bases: TGTGCCAGCACAGCAGGGGGCTTCGGCTATGGCTACACCTTC. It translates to CASTAGGFGYGYTF.